The rows below give T cell receptor beta chains drawn from one sample of a study of cytomegalovirus exposure and HLA in healthy donors. Using immunoSEQ multiplex PCR, the repertoire was profiled, and TCRdb retains in-frame clones only, with some absent. Of approximately 100,000 clones listed, about four fifths are singletons. Sample: PBMCs. The receptors stem from a female donor in good health and CMV-seropositive. Both conserved end residues are part of each CDR3. A D gene is named only where the DNA matches it firmly. Expanded clones are given a class, and other clones once, few, many or no size at all.

d_gene: TRBD1
j_gene: TRBJ1-2
v_gene: TRBV11-2
abundance: NA
CDR3aa: CASSPQTGLRGYTF
CDR3nt: TGTGCCAGCAGCCCCCAGACAGGGCTGCGTGGCTACACCTTC

d_gene: TRBD1
j_gene: TRBJ2-1
v_gene: TRBV6-1
abundance: NA
CDR3aa: CASSAGQGTYNEQFF
CDR3nt: TGTGCCAGCAGTGCGGGACAGGGAACCTACAATGAGCAGTTCTTC

d_gene: NA
j_gene: TRBJ2-1
v_gene: TRBV9
abundance: NA
CDR3aa: CASSVEGGGNNEQFF
CDR3nt: TGTGCCAGCAGCGTAGAAGGAGGCGGGAACAATGAGCAGTTCTTC

d_gene: TRBD1
j_gene: TRBJ1-2
v_gene: TRBV29-1
abundance: NA
CDR3aa: CSVEGGTGTGAFRGYGYTF
CDR3nt: TGCAGCGTTGAGGGGGGTACCGGGACAGGGGCGTTCCGGGGATATGGCTACACCTTC

d_gene: NA
j_gene: TRBJ1-5
v_gene: TRBV19
abundance: NA
CDR3aa: CASSTSQGISNQPQHF
CDR3nt: TGTGCCAGTAGTACTTCCCAGGGAATAAGCAATCAGCCCCAGCATTTT

d_gene: TRBD1
j_gene: TRBJ2-3
v_gene: TRBV14
abundance: NA
CDR3aa: CASSQDGTAADTQYF
CDR3nt: TGTGCCAGCAGCCAAGACGGGACAGCGGCAGATACGCAGTATTTT

d_gene: TRBD1
j_gene: TRBJ2-5
v_gene: TRBV20-1
abundance: NA
CDR3aa: CSAGRGETQYF
CDR3nt: TGCAGTGCTGGCAGGGGGGAGACCCAGTACTTC

d_gene: NA
j_gene: TRBJ1-1
v_gene: TRBV7-2
abundance: few
CDR3aa: CASSLNTALNTEAFF
CDR3nt: TGTGCCAGCAGCTTAAATACAGCCTTGAACACTGAAGCTTTCTTT

d_gene: TRBD2
j_gene: TRBJ2-7
v_gene: TRBV6-5
abundance: NA
CDR3aa: CASRGWSSGSDEQYF
CDR3nt: TGTGCCAGCAGGGGATGGTCTAGCGGGAGTGACGAGCAGTACTTC

d_gene: NA
j_gene: TRBJ1-6
v_gene: TRBV5-1
abundance: NA
CDR3aa: CASSPSGNSPLHF
CDR3nt: TGCGCCAGCAGCCCGTCGGGTAATTCACCCCTCCACTTT

d_gene: NA
j_gene: TRBJ1-2
v_gene: TRBV5-1
abundance: NA
CDR3aa: CASSLAGTNYGYTF
CDR3nt: TGCGCCAGCAGCCTCGCAGGGACTAACTATGGCTACACCTTC

d_gene: TRBD1
j_gene: TRBJ2-3
v_gene: TRBV5-4
abundance: NA
CDR3aa: CASSSIHPTGVNTQYF
CDR3nt: TGTGCCAGCAGCTCGATCCACCCGACAGGGGTTAATACGCAGTATTTT

d_gene: TRBD1
j_gene: TRBJ2-6
v_gene: TRBV27
abundance: NA
CDR3aa: CASSSRTGGGSGANGLTF
CDR3nt: TGTGCCAGCAGTTCACGGACAGGAGGAGGCTCTGGGGCCAACGGCCTGACTTTC

d_gene: TRBD1
j_gene: TRBJ2-1
v_gene: TRBV19
abundance: NA
CDR3aa: CATSGTGVGEQFF
CDR3nt: TGTGCCACCTCCGGGACAGGGGTAGGTGAGCAGTTCTTC

d_gene: NA
j_gene: TRBJ2-6
v_gene: TRBV25-1
abundance: NA
CDR3aa: CASRPHPGVGANVLTF
CDR3nt: TGTGCCAGCAGGCCCCATCCCGGGGTTGGGGCCAACGTCCTGACTTTC

d_gene: TRBD2
j_gene: TRBJ2-2
v_gene: TRBV11-2
abundance: NA
CDR3aa: CASNKLAGNTGELFF
CDR3nt: TGTGCCAGCAACAAACTAGCGGGAAACACCGGGGAGCTGTTTTTT

d_gene: NA
j_gene: TRBJ1-1
v_gene: TRBV6-5
abundance: NA
CDR3aa: CASGRGTEAFF
CDR3nt: TGTGCCAGCGGAAGGGGTACTGAAGCTTTCTTT

d_gene: TRBD2
j_gene: TRBJ2-7
v_gene: TRBV5-1
abundance: once
CDR3aa: CASGTSGVSYEQYF
CDR3nt: TGCGCCAGCGGGACTAGCGGAGTCTCCTACGAGCAGTACTTC

d_gene: NA
j_gene: TRBJ2-7
v_gene: TRBV5-1
abundance: NA
CDR3aa: CASSSGLSLSSYEQYF
CDR3nt: TGCGCCAGCAGCTCCGGACTCTCTCTGAGCTCCTACGAGCAGTACTTC

d_gene: NA
j_gene: TRBJ1-2
v_gene: TRBV4-2
abundance: few
CDR3aa: CASSPLDFPNYGYTF
CDR3nt: TGTGCCAGCAGCCCCTTGGACTTTCCTAACTATGGCTACACCTTC

d_gene: NA
j_gene: TRBJ1-5
v_gene: TRBV7-8
abundance: few
CDR3aa: CASSLAEVGNQPQHF
CDR3nt: TGTGCCAGCAGCTTAGCGGAGGTTGGGAACCAGCCCCAGCATTTT

d_gene: TRBD1
j_gene: TRBJ2-3
v_gene: TRBV30
abundance: NA
CDR3aa: CAWSGATGGTDTQYF
CDR3nt: TGTGCCTGGAGTGGGGCAACAGGGGGGACAGATACGCAGTATTTT

d_gene: NA
j_gene: TRBJ2-3
v_gene: TRBV2
abundance: NA
CDR3aa: CASRATSSTDTQYF
CDR3nt: TGTGCCAGCAGGGCAACTAGCAGCACAGATACGCAGTATTTT

d_gene: NA
j_gene: TRBJ2-3
v_gene: TRBV7-2
abundance: NA
CDR3aa: CASSLGLPDTQYF
CDR3nt: TGTGCCAGCAGCTTGGGGCTGCCAGATACGCAGTATTTT

d_gene: NA
j_gene: TRBJ1-4
v_gene: TRBV7-8
abundance: few
CDR3aa: CASSLIRGDGDEKLFF
CDR3nt: TGTGCCAGCAGCTTAATCCGGGGGGACGGGGATGAAAAACTGTTTTTT